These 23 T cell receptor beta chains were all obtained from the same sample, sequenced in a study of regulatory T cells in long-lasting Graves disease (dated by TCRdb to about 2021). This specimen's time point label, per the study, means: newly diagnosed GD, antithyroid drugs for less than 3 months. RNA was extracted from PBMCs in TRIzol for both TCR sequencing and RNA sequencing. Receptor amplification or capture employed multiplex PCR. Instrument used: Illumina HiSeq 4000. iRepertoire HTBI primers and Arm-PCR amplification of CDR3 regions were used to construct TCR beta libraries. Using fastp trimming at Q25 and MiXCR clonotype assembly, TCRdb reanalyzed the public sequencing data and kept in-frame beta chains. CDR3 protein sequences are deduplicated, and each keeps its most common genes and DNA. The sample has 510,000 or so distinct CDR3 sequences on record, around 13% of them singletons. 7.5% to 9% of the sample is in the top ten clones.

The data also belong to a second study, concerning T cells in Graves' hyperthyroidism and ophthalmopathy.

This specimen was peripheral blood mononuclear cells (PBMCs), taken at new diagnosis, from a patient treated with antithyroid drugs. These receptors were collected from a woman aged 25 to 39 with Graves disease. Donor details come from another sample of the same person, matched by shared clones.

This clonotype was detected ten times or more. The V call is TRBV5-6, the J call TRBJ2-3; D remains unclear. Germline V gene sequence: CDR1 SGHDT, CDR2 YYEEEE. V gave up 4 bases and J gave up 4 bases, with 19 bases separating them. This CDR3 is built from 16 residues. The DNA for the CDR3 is TGTGCCAGCAGCCTAAAAGGTCGCTCCCCGGCAGATACGCAGTATTTT. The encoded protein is CASSLKGRSPADTQYF.

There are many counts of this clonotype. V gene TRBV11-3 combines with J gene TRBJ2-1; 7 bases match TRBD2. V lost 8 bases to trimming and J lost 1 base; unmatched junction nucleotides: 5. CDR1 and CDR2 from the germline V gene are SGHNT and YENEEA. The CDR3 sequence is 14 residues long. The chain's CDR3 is CASHPGGSYNEQFF. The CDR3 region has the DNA TGTGCCAGCCACCCGGGGGGTTCCTACAATGAGCAGTTCTTC.

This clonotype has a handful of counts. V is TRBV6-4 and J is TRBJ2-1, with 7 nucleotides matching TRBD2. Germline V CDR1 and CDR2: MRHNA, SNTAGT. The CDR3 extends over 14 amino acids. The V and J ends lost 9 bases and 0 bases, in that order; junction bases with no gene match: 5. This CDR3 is CARSTSSSYNEQFF. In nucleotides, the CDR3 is TGTGCCAGATCGACTAGCTCCTCCTACAATGAGCAGTTCTTC.

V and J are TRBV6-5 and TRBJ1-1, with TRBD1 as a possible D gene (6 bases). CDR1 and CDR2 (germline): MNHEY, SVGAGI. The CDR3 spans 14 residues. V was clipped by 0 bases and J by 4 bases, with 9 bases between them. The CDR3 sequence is CASSYSSGATEAFF. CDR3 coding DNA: TGTGCCAGCAGTTACTCTTCGGGGGCCACTGAAGCTTTCTTT.

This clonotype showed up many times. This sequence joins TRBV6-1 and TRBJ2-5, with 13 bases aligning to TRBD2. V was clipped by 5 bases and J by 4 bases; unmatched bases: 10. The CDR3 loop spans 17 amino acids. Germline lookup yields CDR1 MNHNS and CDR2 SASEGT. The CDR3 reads CASSLRLAGGIRETQYF. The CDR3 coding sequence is TGTGCCAGCAGTCTGCGACTAGCGGGAGGTATTCGAGAGACCCAGTACTTC.

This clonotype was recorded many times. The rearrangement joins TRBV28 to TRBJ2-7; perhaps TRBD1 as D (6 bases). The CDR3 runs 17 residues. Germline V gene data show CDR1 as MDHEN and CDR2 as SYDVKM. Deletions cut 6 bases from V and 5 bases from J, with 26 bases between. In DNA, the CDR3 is TGTGCCAGCAGAACACCGGACAGAGTAAAATCCCCGGACGAGCAGTACTTC. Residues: CASRTPDRVKSPDEQYF.

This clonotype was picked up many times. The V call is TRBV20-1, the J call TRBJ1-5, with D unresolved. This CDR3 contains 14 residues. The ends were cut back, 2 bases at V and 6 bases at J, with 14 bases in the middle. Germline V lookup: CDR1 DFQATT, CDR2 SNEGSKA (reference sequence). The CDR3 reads CSARPSGSVQPQHF. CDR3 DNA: TGCAGTGCTAGACCGTCGGGGTCCGTTCAGCCCCAGCATTTT.

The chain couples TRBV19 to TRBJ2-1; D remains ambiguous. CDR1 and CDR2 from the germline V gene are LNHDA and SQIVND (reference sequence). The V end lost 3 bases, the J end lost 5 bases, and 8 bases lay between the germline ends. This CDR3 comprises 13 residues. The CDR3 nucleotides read TGTGCCAGTAGTATTACACCTAACAATGAGCAGTTCTTC. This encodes CASSITPNNEQFF.

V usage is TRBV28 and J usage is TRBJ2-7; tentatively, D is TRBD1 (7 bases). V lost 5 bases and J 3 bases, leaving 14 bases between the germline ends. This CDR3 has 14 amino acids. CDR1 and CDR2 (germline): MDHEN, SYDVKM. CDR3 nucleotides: TGTGCCAGCAGTCCCAACCAGGGGGGCTACGAGCAGTACTTC. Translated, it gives CASSPNQGGYEQYF.

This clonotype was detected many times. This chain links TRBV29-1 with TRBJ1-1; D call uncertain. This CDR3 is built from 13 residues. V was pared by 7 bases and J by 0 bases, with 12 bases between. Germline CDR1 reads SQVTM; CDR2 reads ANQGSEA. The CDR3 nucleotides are TGCAGCGCAACACCAACTATGAACACTGAAGCTTTCTTT. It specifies CSATPTMNTEAFF.

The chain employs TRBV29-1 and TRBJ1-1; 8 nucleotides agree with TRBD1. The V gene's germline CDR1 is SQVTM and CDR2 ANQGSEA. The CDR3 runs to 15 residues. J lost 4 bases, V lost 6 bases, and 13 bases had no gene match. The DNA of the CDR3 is TGCAGCGTGGCTTCTTTGACAGGGGCCGGCACTGAAGCTTTCTTT. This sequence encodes CSVASLTGAGTEAFF.

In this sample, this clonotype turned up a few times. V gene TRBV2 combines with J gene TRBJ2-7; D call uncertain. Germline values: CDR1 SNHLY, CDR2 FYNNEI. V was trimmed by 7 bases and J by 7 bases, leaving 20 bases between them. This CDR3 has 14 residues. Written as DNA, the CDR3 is TGTGCCAGCAATGGTGGGTCCCCTGGCTGGGAGCAGTACTTC. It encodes CASNGGSPGWEQYF.

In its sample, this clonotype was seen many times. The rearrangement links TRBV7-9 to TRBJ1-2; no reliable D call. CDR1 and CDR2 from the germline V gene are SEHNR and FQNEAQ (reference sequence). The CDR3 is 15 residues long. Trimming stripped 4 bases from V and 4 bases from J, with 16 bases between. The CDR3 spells CASSSLQETFYGYTF. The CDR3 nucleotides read TGTGCCAGCAGCTCCCTGCAGGAGACCTTCTATGGCTACACCTTC.

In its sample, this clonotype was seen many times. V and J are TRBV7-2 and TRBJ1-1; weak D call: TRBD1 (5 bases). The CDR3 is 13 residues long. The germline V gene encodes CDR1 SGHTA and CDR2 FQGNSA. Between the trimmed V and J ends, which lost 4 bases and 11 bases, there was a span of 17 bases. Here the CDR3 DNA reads TGTGCCAGCAGCTCAAGGAGGCATCAGGGTGCTTTCTTT. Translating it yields CASSSRRHQGAFF.

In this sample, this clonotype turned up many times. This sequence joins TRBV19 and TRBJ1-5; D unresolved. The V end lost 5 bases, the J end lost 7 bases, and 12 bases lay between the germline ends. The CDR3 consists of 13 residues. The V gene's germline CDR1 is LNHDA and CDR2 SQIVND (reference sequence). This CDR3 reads CASSYGLGQPQHF. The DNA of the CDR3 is TGTGCCAGTAGTTATGGGTTGGGGCAGCCCCAGCATTTT.

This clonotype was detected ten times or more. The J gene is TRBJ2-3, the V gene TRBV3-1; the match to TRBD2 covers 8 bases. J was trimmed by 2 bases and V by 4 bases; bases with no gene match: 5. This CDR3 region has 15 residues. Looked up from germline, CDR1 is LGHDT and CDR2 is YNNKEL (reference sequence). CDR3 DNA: TGTGCCAGCAGCCCTAGCGGGCAAAACACAGATACGCAGTATTTT. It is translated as CASSPSGQNTDTQYF.

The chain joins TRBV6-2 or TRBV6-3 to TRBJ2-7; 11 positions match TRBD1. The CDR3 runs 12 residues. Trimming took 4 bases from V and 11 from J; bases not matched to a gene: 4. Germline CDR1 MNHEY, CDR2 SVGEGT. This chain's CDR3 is CASSSDRGRKYF. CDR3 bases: TGTGCCAGCAGTTCGGACAGGGGGCGAAAGTACTTC.

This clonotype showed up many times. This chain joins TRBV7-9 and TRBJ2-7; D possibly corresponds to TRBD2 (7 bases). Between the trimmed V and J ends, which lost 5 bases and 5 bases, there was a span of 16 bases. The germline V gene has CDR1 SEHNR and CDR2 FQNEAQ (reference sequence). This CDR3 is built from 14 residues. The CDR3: CASSPAAGANEQYF. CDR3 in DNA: TGTGCCAGCAGCCCTGCGGCGGGGGCTAACGAGCAGTACTTC.

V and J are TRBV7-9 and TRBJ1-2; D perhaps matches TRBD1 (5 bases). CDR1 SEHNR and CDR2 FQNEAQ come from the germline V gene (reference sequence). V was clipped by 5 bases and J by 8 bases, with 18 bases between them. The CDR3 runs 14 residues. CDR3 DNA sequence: TGTGCCAGCAGCATCAACTTAGGACACCCGGGCTACACCTTC. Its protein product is CASSINLGHPGYTF.

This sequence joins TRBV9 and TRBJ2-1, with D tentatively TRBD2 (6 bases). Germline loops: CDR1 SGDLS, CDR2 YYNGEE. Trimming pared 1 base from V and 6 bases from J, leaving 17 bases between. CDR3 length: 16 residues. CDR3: CASSVSGTRLGNEQFF. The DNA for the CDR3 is TGTGCCAGCAGCGTATCCGGGACGAGACTAGGCAATGAGCAGTTCTTC.

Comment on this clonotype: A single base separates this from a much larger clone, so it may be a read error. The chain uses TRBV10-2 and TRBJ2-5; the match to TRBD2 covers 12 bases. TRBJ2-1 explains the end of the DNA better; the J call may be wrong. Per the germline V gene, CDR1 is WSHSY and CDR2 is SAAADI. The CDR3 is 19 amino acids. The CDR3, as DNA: TGCGCCAGCAGTGAGTCGATAGGACTAGCGGGAATGGAGGACAATGAGCAGTTCTTC. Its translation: CASSESIGLAGMEDNEQFF.

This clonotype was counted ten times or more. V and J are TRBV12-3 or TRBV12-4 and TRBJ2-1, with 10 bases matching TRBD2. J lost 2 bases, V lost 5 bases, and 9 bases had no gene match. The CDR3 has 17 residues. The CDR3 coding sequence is TGTGCCAGCAGTACCGGACTAGCGGCGCCCCCCTACAATGAGCAGTTCTTC. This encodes CASSTGLAAPPYNEQFF.

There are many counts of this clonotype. The CDR3 DNA is TGTGCCAGCTTTCAGGGGACTAGCGTCGGCGAGCAGTACTTC. This codes for CASFQGTSVGEQYF. The genes are TRBV6-1 and TRBJ2-7, with 10 bases aligning to TRBD2. V lost 8 bases, J lost 6 bases, and 10 bases stayed unmatched. The germline V gene has CDR1 MNHNS and CDR2 SASEGT. The CDR3 totals 14 residues.